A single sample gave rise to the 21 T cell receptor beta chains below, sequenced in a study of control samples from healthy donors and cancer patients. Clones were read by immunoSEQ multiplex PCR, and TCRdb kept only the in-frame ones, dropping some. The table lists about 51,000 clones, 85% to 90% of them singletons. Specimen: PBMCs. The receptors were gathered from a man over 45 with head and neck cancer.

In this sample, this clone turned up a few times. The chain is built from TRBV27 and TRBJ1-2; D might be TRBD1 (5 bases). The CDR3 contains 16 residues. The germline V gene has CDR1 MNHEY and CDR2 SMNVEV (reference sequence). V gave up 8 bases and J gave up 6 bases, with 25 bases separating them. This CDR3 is CASGAPSGRAFNGYTF. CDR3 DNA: TGTGCCAGCGGGGCGCCATCAGGCAGGGCTTTTAATGGCTACACCTTC.

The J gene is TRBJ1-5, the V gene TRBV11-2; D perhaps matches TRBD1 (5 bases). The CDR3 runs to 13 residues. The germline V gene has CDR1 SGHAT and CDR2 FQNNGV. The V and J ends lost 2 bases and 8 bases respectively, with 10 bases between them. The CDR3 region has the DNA TGTGCCAGCAGCTTATACGCCAGGGAGCCCCAGCATTTT. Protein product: CASSLYAREPQHF.

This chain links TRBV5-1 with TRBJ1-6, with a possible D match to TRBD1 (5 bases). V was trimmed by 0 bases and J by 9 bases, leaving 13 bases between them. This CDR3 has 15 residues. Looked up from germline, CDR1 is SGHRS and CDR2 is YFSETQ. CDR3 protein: CASSLDYRSSSPLHF. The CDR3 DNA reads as TGCGCCAGCAGCTTGGACTACAGGTCCTCTTCACCCCTCCACTTT. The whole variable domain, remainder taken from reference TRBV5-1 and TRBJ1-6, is KAGVTQTPRYLIKTRGQQVTLSCSPISGHRSVSWYQQTPGQGLQFLFEYFSETQRNKGNFPGRFSGRQFSNSRSEMNVSTLELGDSALYLCASSLDYRSSSPLHFGNGTRLTVT.

CDR3: CASSPRGNTYNEQFF. Here the CDR3 DNA reads TGTGCCAGCAGCCCCCGGGGAAATACCTACAATGAGCAGTTCTTC. V is TRBV7-9 and J is TRBJ2-1, with D possibly TRBD2 on 5 matching bases. Germline CDR1 and CDR2: SEHNR and FQNEAQ (reference sequence). The CDR3 length is 15 residues. Trimming took off 5 bases at V and 2 bases at J, with 13 bases between the two ends. Using reference TRBV7-9 and TRBJ2-1 for the parts outside the CDR3, the full variable domain is DTGVSQNPRHKITKRGQNVTFRCDPISEHNRLYWYRQTLGQGPEFLTYFQNEAQLEKSRLLSDRFSAERPKGSFSTLEIQRTEQGDSAMYLCASSPRGNTYNEQFFGPGTRLTVL.

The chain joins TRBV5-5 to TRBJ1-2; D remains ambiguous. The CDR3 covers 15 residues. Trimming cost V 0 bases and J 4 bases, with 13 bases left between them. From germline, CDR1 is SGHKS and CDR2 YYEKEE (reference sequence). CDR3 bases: TGTGCCAGCAGCTTGGAGTTCCGGGAGTCCTATGGCTACACCTTC. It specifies CASSLEFRESYGYTF. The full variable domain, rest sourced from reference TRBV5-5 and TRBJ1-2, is DAGVTQSPTHLIKTRGQQVTLRCSPISGHKSVSWYQQVLGQGPQFIFQYYEKEERGRGNFPDRFSARQFPNYSSELNVNALLLGDSALYLCASSLEFRESYGYTFGSGTRLTVV.

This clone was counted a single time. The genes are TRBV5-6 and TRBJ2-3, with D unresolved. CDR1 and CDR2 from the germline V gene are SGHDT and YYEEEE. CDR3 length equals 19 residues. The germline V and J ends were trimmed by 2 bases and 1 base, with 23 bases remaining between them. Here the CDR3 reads CASSLVLGSRNSRTDTQYF. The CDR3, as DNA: TGTGCCAGCAGCTTAGTTTTGGGATCCAGGAACAGCCGCACAGATACGCAGTATTTT.

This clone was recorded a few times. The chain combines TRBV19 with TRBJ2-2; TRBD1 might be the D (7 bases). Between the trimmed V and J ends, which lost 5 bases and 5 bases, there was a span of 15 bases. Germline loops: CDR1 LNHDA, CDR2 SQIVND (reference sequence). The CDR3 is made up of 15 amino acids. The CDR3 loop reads CASSPRQGGTGELFF. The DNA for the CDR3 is TGTGCCAGTAGTCCCCGACAGGGAGGAACCGGGGAGCTGTTTTTT.

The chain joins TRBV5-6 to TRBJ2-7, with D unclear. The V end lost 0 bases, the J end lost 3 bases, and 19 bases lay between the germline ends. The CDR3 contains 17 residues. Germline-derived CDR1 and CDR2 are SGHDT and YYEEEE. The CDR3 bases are TGTGCCAGCAGCTTGGGGCCTGGGCCGGAGATGGTCTACGAGCAGTACTTC. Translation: CASSLGPGPEMVYEQYF.

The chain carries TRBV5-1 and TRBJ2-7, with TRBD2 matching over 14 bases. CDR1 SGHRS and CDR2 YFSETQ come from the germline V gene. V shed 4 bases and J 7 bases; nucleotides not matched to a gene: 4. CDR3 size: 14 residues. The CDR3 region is CASSTGLAGAEQYF. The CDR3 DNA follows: TGCGCCAGCAGCACGGGACTAGCGGGAGCAGAGCAGTACTTC.

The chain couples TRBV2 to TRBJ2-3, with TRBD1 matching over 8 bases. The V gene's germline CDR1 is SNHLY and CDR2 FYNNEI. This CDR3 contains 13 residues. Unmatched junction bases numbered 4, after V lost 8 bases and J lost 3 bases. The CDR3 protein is CASDRQGTDTQYF. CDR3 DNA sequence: TGTGCCAGCGATAGACAGGGGACAGATACGCAGTATTTT. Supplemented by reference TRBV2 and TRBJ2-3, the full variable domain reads EPEVTQTPSHQVTQMGQEVILRCVPISNHLYFYWYRQILGQKVEFLVSFYNNEISEKSEIFDDQFSVERPDGSNFTLKIRSTKLEDSAMYFCASDRQGTDTQYFGPGTRLTVL.

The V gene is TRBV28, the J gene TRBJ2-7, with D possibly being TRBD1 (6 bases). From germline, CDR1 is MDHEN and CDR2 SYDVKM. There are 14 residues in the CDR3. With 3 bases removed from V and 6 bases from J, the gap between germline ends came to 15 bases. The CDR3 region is CASSFYQGTLEQYF. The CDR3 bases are TGTGCCAGCAGTTTCTATCAGGGGACGCTCGAGCAGTACTTC.

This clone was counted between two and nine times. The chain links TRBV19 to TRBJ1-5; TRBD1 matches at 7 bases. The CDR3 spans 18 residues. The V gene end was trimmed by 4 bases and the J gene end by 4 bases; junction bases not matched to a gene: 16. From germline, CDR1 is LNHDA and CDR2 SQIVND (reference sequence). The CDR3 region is CASSTGQVARGANQPQHF. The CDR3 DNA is TGTGCCAGTAGTACTGGACAGGTCGCAAGGGGGGCGAATCAGCCCCAGCATTTT. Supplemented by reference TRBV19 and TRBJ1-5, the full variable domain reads DGGITQSPKYLFRKEGQNVTLSCEQNLNHDAMYWYRQDPGQGLRLIYYSQIVNDFQKGDIAEGYSVSREKKESFPLTVTSAQKNPTAFYLCASSTGQVARGANQPQHFGDGTRLSIL.

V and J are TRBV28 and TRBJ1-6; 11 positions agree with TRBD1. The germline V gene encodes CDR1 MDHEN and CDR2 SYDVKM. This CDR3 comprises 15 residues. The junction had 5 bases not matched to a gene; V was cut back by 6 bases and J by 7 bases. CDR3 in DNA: TGTGCCAGCAGGGGACAGGGGGTTTACAATTCACCCCTCCACTTT. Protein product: CASRGQGVYNSPLHF. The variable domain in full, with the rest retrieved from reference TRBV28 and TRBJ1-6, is DVKVTQSSRYLVKRTGEKVFLECVQDMDHENMFWYRQDPGLGLRLIYFSYDVKMKEKGDIPEGYSVSREKKERFSLILESASTNQTSMYLCASRGQGVYNSPLHFGNGTRLTVT.

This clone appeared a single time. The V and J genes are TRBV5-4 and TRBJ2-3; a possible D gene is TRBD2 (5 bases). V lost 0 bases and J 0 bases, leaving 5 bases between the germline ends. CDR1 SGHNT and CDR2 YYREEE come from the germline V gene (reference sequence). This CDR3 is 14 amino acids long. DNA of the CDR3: TGTGCCAGCAGCTTGGGCGGGAGCACAGATACGCAGTATTTT. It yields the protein CASSLGGSTDTQYF.

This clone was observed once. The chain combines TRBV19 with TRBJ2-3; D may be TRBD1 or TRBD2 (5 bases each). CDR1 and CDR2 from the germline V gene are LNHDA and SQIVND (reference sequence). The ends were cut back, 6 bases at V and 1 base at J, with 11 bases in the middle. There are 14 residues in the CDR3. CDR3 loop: CASRQGARTDTQYF. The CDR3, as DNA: TGTGCCAGTAGGCAGGGAGCCCGCACAGATACGCAGTATTTT.

The CDR3 loop is CASSPKAGGYGYTF. The CDR3 DNA reads TGTGCCAGCAGCCCTAAGGCAGGGGGCTATGGCTACACCTTC. The rearrangement uses TRBV7-2 and TRBJ1-2, with 7 bases identical to TRBD1. Germline CDR1 is SGHTA and CDR2 is FQGNSA. The CDR3 has 14 residues. Unmatched junction bases numbered 7, after V lost 5 bases and J lost 4 bases.

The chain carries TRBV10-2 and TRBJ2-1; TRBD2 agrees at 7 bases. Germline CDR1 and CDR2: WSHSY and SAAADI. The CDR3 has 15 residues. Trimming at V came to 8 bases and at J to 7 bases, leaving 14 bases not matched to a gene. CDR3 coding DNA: TGCGCCAGCGGAGAAGCGGGGTGGGGCAAAAATGAGCAGTTCTTC. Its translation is CASGEAGWGKNEQFF.

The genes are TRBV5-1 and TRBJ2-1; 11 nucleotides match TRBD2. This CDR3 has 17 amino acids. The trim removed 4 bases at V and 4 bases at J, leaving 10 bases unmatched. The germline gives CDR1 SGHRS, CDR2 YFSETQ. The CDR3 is CASSDLAGGPGYNEQFF. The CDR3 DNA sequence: TGCGCCAGCAGCGACTTAGCGGGAGGGCCGGGGTACAATGAGCAGTTCTTC.

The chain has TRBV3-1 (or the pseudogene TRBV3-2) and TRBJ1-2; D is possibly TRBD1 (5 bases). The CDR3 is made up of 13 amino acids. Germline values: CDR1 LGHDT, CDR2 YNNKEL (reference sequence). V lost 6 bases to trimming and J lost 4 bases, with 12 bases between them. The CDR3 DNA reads TGTGCCAGCAGTACAGGTATCGGCTATGGCTACACCTTC. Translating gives CASSTGIGYGYTF.

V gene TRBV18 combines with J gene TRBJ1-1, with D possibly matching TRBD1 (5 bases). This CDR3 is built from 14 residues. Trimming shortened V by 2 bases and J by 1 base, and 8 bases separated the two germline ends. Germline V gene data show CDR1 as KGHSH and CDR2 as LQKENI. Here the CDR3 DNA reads TGTGCCAGCTCACCATATAGGGGGAACACTGAAGCTTTCTTT. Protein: CASSPYRGNTEAFF.

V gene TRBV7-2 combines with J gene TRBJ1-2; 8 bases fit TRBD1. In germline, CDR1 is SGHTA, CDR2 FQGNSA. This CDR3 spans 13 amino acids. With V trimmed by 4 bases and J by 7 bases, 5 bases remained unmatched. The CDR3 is CASSSGTGGGYTF. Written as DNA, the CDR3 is TGTGCCAGCAGCTCCGGGACAGGAGGTGGCTACACCTTC.